Listed here is a single T cell receptor (beta chain). This sample was included in a study of blood T cell repertoires in COVID-19. Study-wide context: Whether acute or convalescent, the COVID-19 samples came from the United States, Italy and Spain. PBMCs, B-cell-depleted T cells, or T cells provided the cDNA or gDNA that made up the material.

Authors' methods: Researchers report that nucleated cell counts were estimated from reference gene primer amplification. Libraries were prepared by immunoSEQ multiplex PCR; TCRdb keeps only in-frame clonotypes and omits some of them. From that table come the V and J calls and clone size; the DNA was used to work out D and trimming. This table has roughly 150,000 clones, approximately 88% appearing once. Trimming took 2 bases from V and 4 from J, leaving 9 bases between them. CDR3 length: 15 amino acids. CDR1 and CDR2 from the germline V gene are SNHLY and FYNNEI. The sequence was obtained from a man aged 55 to 70 with acute or convalescent COVID-19. This chain links TRBV2 with TRBJ1-6, with unresolved D. Material: peripheral blood. CDR3 amino acids: CASSETNSYNSPLHF. The CDR3 DNA is TGTGCCAGCAGTGAAACGAACAGTTATAATTCACCCCTCCACTTT.